This T cell receptor (beta chain) is drawn from a study of human T cells and chemical hapten exposure. In the study overall: Patients having alopecia areata, totalis or universalis were mostly female. Overall study findings and caveats: The donors suffered from alopecia, so their immune response may not match that of healthy people. Positive correlation was observed between PT1 expanded TCR counts and patch test score.

TCRdb passed the RACE reads through MiXCR, listing each CDR3 protein once. The repertoire consists of about 71,000 distinct CDR3 sequences, with over 8.5% occurring once and the leading ten covering more than 1.3%. In the case of this clonotype: Its specificity is not known.

The CDR3 contains 17 residues. Looked up from germline, CDR1 is SGHRS and CDR2 is YFSETQ. The V end lost 0 bases, the J end lost 5 bases, and 20 bases lay between the germline ends. Time point of the sample: patch test 3, about 24 weeks after DPC sensitization. Stated treatment: therapeutic diphenylcyclopropenone sensitization with weekly scalp DPC. Extraction yielded total RNA from whole blood (unfractionated). The sample consisted of whole blood, taken in connection with sensitization to the hapten diphenylcyclopropenone (DPC). The TCR comes from a woman between 45 and 65 years old with alopecia areata. Some clones in this sample may be carry-over from other donors' samples. The chain recombines TRBV5-1 with TRBJ2-5, with D tentatively TRBD1 (7 bases). In DNA form, the CDR3 reads TGCGCCAGCAGCTTGGGAGGTACAGGGGCAGGAGGGGAGACCCAGTACTTC. Translating it yields CASSLGGTGAGGETQYF.